This record looks at one TCR beta chain sequence and its context. Between the trimmed V and J ends, which lost 0 bases and 7 bases, there was a span of 15 bases. CDR3 size: 15 residues. In germline, CDR1 is MNHEY, CDR2 SVGAGI. TCRdb processed the 5' RACE reads anew with MiXCR; each CDR3 protein has one entry. This table has hundreds of thousands of distinct CDR3 sequences, 9% to 15% appearing once. This sample is part of a study of T cells after yellow fever vaccination. The sample in question was PBMCs, obtained on the day of the yellow fever booster vaccination. The origin of this receptor is a man younger than 40 who received the YFV17D yellow fever vaccine. The chain recombines TRBV6-5 with TRBJ1-1; weak D call: TRBD1 (6 bases). This CDR3 is CASSYSISGGFEAFF. CDR3 nucleotide sequence: TGTGCCAGCAGTTACTCGATTTCGGGGGGCTTTGAAGCTTTCTTT.